These 21 T cell receptor beta chains were sequenced from one sample in a study of blood T cell repertoires in COVID-19. Repertoires were generated with immunoSEQ multiplex PCR, while TCRdb's copy carries only in-frame clones and drops some. Seen here are under 250,000 clones, about 82% observed once, and the top ten hold 12%. Sample: peripheral blood. The source of these receptors is a man aged 80 or over with acute or convalescent COVID-19.

This clone was recorded once. CDR3 nucleotides: TGCGCCAGCAGCTTGCCAGGGTTATCGGACACTGAAGCTTTCTTT. The encoded protein is CASSLPGLSDTEAFF. The V gene is TRBV5-1, the J gene TRBJ1-1, with D perhaps TRBD1 (5 bases). Between the trimmed V and J ends, which lost 1 base and 3 bases, there was a span of 13 bases. From germline, CDR1 is SGHRS and CDR2 YFSETQ. This CDR3 is built from 15 residues.

The CDR3 DNA is TGTGCCAGCAGCCCGGGGTTGAACACTGAAGCTTTCTTT. Amino acid sequence: CASSPGLNTEAFF. The V gene is TRBV9, the J gene TRBJ1-1, with D hard to call. Germline V gives CDR1 SGDLS, CDR2 YYNGEE. With 4 bases removed from V and 0 bases from J, the gap between germline ends came to 7 bases. The CDR3 extends over 13 amino acids.

V and J are TRBV7-9 and TRBJ2-5; D is ambiguous. V dropped 5 bases and J dropped 6 bases, with 13 bases sitting between them. The CDR3 runs 13 residues. Germline-derived CDR1 and CDR2 are SEHNR and FQNEAQ (reference sequence). The CDR3, as DNA: TGTGCCAGCAGCCCATCCAGCGTCCAGACCCAGTACTTC. It is translated as CASSPSSVQTQYF.

This clone occurred once. The chain uses TRBV6-5 and TRBJ1-5; D is unclear. The germline V and J ends were trimmed by 2 bases and 3 bases, with 8 bases remaining between them. This CDR3 spans 14 amino acids. Germline CDR1 reads MNHEY; CDR2 reads SVGAGI. The CDR3 loop reads CASSYHQANQPQHF. Written as DNA, the CDR3 is TGTGCCAGCAGTTACCATCAGGCCAATCAGCCCCAGCATTTT.

This clone was observed a few times. This chain connects TRBV7-2 to TRBJ2-2; tentatively, D is TRBD2 (6 bases). The CDR3 extends over 14 amino acids. The germline V and J ends were trimmed by 1 base and 9 bases, with 12 bases remaining between them. The germline V gene encodes CDR1 SGHTA and CDR2 FQGNSA. The CDR3 is CASSLERVGRELFF. DNA of the CDR3: TGTGCCAGCAGCTTAGAGCGGGTTGGGAGGGAGCTGTTTTTT. The variable domain in full, with the rest retrieved from reference TRBV7-2 and TRBJ2-2, is GAGVSQSPSNKVTEKGKDVELRCDPISGHTALYWYRQSLGQGLEFLIYFQGNSAPDKSGLPSDRFSAERTGGSVSTLTIQRTQQEDSAVYLCASSLERVGRELFFGEGSRLTVL.

The chain employs TRBV18 and TRBJ2-1; 14 bases fit TRBD2. In germline, CDR1 is KGHSH, CDR2 LQKENI. There are 16 residues in the CDR3. V trimming: 0 bases; J trimming: 8 bases; junction bases outside the gene matches: 3. In DNA form, the CDR3 reads TGTGCCAGCTCACCACCGCGACTAGCGGGAGGGGATGAGCAGTTCTTC. Protein product: CASSPPRLAGGDEQFF. Supplemented by reference TRBV18 and TRBJ2-1, the full variable domain reads NAGVMQNPRHLVRRRGQEARLRCSPMKGHSHVYWYRQLPEEGLKFMVYLQKENIIDESGMPKERFSAEFPKEGPSILRIQQVVRGDSAAYFCASSPPRLAGGDEQFFGPGTRLTVL.

The V gene is TRBV5-6, the J gene TRBJ2-7, with D tentatively TRBD1 (6 bases). This CDR3 is built from 15 residues. V was pared by 1 base and J by 1 base, with 12 bases between. CDR1 and CDR2 from the germline V gene are SGHDT and YYEEEE. The DNA for the CDR3 is TGTGCCAGCAGCTTGAGGGGGTCGACATCCTACGAGCAGTACTTC. Protein product: CASSLRGSTSYEQYF.

This clone was observed a single time. The V gene is TRBV10-2, the J gene TRBJ2-3, with TRBD1 identical over 7 bases. The CDR3 is 14 residues long. CDR1 WSHSY and CDR2 SAAADI come from the germline V gene. V gave up 7 bases and J gave up 1 base; unmatched junction bases: 5. This CDR3 is CASKITGGTDTQYF. The CDR3 bases are TGCGCCAGCAAAATTACAGGGGGCACAGATACGCAGTATTTT.

The genes are TRBV6-5 and TRBJ2-7; 7 positions match TRBD1. Trimming at V came to 5 bases and at J to 0 bases, leaving 7 bases not matched to a gene. Germline assignment: CDR1 MNHEY and CDR2 SVGAGI. The CDR3 consists of 15 residues. In DNA, the CDR3 is TGTGCCAGCAGTCTTTCCGGGACAGTCTCCTACGAGCAGTACTTC. This encodes CASSLSGTVSYEQYF.

This clone was counted once. V gene TRBV28 combines with J gene TRBJ2-1, with 7 bases identical to TRBD1. The CDR3 is 12 residues long. Trimming removed 4 bases from V and 6 bases from J; junction bases left unmatched: 0. Germline V lookup: CDR1 MDHEN, CDR2 SYDVKM. The CDR3 loop reads CASSSGGNEQFF. DNA of the CDR3: TGTGCCAGCAGTTCAGGGGGCAATGAGCAGTTCTTC.

This clone was detected only once. The rearrangement uses TRBV10-3 and TRBJ2-1; D may be TRBD2 (6 bases). With 1 base removed from V and 0 bases from J, the gap between germline ends came to 10 bases. This CDR3 has 16 residues. CDR1 ENHRY and CDR2 SYGVKD come from the germline V gene. CDR3 amino acids: CAISEWRGSSYNEQFF. The CDR3 DNA follows: TGTGCCATCAGTGAGTGGCGGGGTAGCTCCTACAATGAGCAGTTCTTC.

V and J are TRBV9 and TRBJ2-1; 11 positions match TRBD2. In germline, CDR1 is SGDLS, CDR2 YYNGEE. The CDR3 spans 14 residues. The V and J ends lost 5 bases and 8 bases, in that order; junction bases with no gene match: 6. As DNA, the CDR3 is TGTGCCAGCAGGAGTAGCGGGGGGGCCGATGAGCAGTTCTTC. Amino acids: CASRSSGGADEQFF.

This clone is a singleton in its sample. The rearrangement links TRBV15 to TRBJ2-5, with D tentatively TRBD1 (5 bases). Trimming pared 1 base from V and 2 bases from J, leaving 11 bases between. Germline values: CDR1 LNHNV, CDR2 YYDKDF (reference sequence). The CDR3 contains 15 residues. This CDR3 reads CATSRGGAGQETQYF. CDR3 DNA sequence: TGTGCCACCAGCAGAGGGGGCGCTGGGCAAGAGACCCAGTACTTC.

The chain joins TRBV27 to TRBJ2-1; TRBD2 matches 8 bases. Germline values: CDR1 MNHEY, CDR2 SMNVEV (reference sequence). This CDR3 has 13 amino acids. Trimming at V came to 6 bases and at J to 4 bases, leaving 2 bases not matched to a gene. CDR3 sequence: CASRTSDYNEQFF. CDR3 coding DNA: TGTGCCAGCAGGACTAGCGATTACAATGAGCAGTTCTTC.

The J gene is TRBJ1-5, the V gene TRBV27; 7 bases match TRBD1. This CDR3 is built from 16 residues. The germline V gene encodes CDR1 MNHEY and CDR2 SMNVEV (reference sequence). Unmatched junction bases numbered 11, after V lost 5 bases and J lost 4 bases. Written as DNA, the CDR3 is TGTGCCAGCAGTCCTTTCGACAGGGAGTCAAATCAGCCCCAGCATTTT. This sequence encodes CASSPFDRESNQPQHF.

This chain uses TRBV6-6 with TRBJ1-6, with 7 bases lining up with TRBD1. Germline assignment: CDR1 MNHNY and CDR2 SVGAGI (reference sequence). V was pared by 7 bases and J by 14 bases, with 8 bases of the junction left unmatched. This CDR3 is 12 amino acids long. CDR3 amino acids: CASMTGLQALHF. CDR3 nucleotides: TGTGCCAGCATGACAGGGCTCCAGGCCCTCCACTTT.

This rearrangement joins TRBV5-1 to TRBJ2-7, with 12 bases aligning to TRBD2. This CDR3 has 16 residues. The V gene end was trimmed by 5 bases and the J gene end by 2 bases; junction bases not matched to a gene: 8. Germline lookup yields CDR1 SGHRS and CDR2 YFSETQ. The CDR3 here is CASRREGLAGTYEQYF. DNA for the CDR3: TGCGCCAGCAGAAGGGAAGGACTAGCGGGGACCTACGAGCAGTACTTC.

The chain links TRBV15 to TRBJ1-3; 12 positions match TRBD1. The CDR3 consists of 17 residues. Trimming took 5 bases from V and 0 from J; bases not matched to a gene: 5. Germline lookup yields CDR1 LNHNV and CDR2 YYDKDF (reference sequence). The CDR3 protein is CATSAGTGGYSGNTIYF. In DNA form, the CDR3 reads TGTGCCACCAGCGCCGGGACAGGGGGCTACTCTGGAAACACCATATATTTT. Using reference TRBV15 and TRBJ1-3 for the parts outside the CDR3, the full variable domain is DAMVIQNPRYQVTQFGKPVTLSCSQTLNHNVMYWYQQKSSQAPKLLFHYYDKDFNNEADTPDNFQSRRPNTSFCFLDIRSPGLGDTAMYLCATSAGTGGYSGNTIYFGEGSWLTVV.

This clone was recorded only once. This chain joins TRBV5-1 and TRBJ1-2; D perhaps matches TRBD1 (5 bases). CDR3 size: 16 residues. CDR1 is SGHRS and CDR2 is YFSETQ in the germline V gene. V was shortened by 0 bases and J by 5 bases, with 17 bases between the two germline ends. In DNA, the CDR3 is TGCGCCAGCAGCTTGGCCTTAGGGGCGAGCCCATATGGCTACACCTTC. It translates to CASSLALGASPYGYTF.

J is TRBJ2-7 and V is TRBV5-1, with a possible D match to TRBD2 (5 bases). This CDR3 region has 14 residues. CDR1 is SGHRS and CDR2 is YFSETQ in the germline V gene. The V end was cut by 5 bases, the J end by 2 bases, with 14 bases between. The CDR3 coding sequence is TGCGCCAGCAGAATCGGGGAAGGGACCTACGAGCAGTACTTC. Translated: CASRIGEGTYEQYF. Full variable domain (rest looked up from reference TRBV5-1 and TRBJ2-7): KAGVTQTPRYLIKTRGQQVTLSCSPISGHRSVSWYQQTPGQGLQFLFEYFSETQRNKGNFPGRFSGRQFSNSRSEMNVSTLELGDSALYLCASRIGEGTYEQYFGPGTRLTVT.

This clone was observed a handful of times. The gene calls are TRBV5-1 and TRBJ2-2; TRBD2 matches at 11 bases. Germline CDR1 SGHRS, CDR2 YFSETQ. The CDR3 extends over 15 amino acids. J was trimmed by 4 bases and V by 4 bases; bases with no gene match: 3. The CDR3 nucleotides are TGCGCCAGCAGCCCCCTAGCGGGGGGCACCGGGGAGCTGTTTTTT. Its protein is CASSPLAGGTGELFF.